These 5 T cell receptor beta chains originate from one sample sequenced in a study of blood T cell repertoires in COVID-19. Sequencing was performed with immunoSEQ multiplex PCR; in TCRdb, only in-frame clones are kept and a portion is missing. The repertoire holds 150,000 to 180,000 clones, roughly 84% seen once, with 9.5% to 13% in the top ten. The sample taken for sequencing was peripheral blood. The receptor source for this set is a woman aged 55-69 years with COVID-19, enrolled during active disease.

In the case of this clone: The junction shows a germline mismatch at one end, possibly a read error. V and J are TRBV7-7 and TRBJ1-1; D possibly corresponds to TRBD1 (5 bases). The CDR3 is 13 residues long. CDR1 SSHAT and CDR2 FNYEAQ come from the germline V gene (reference sequence). The CDR3 protein is CASSLDRNTEAFF. CDR3 nucleotide sequence: TGTGCTAGCAGCTTAGACAGGAACACTGAAGCTTTCTTT.

V gene TRBV7-8 combines with J gene TRBJ2-7, with 15 bases lining up with TRBD2. Germline V CDR1 and CDR2: SGHVS, FQNEAQ. The CDR3 totals 20 residues. With V trimmed by 0 bases and J by 2 bases, 11 bases remained unmatched. Written as DNA, the CDR3 is TGTGCCAGCAGCTTAGCCCCTGGGACTAGCGGGGGGCGGCATACCTACGAGCAGTACGTC. Its protein is CASSLAPGTSGGRHTYEQYV.

The rearrangement uses TRBV7-8 and TRBJ1-2; 10 positions agree with TRBD1. The CDR3 has 15 residues. The V gene's germline CDR1 is SGHVS and CDR2 FQNEAQ. J lost 8 bases, V lost 0 bases, and 6 bases had no gene match. The CDR3 nucleotides read TGTGCCAGCAGCTTAGCGGGGACAGGGGTCGTCGGCTACACCTTC. Translating gives CASSLAGTGVVGYTF.

The chain has TRBV5-1 and TRBJ1-5; D gene uncertain. The CDR3 spans 13 residues. V lost 3 bases to trimming and J lost 6 bases, with 10 bases between them. CDR1 is SGHRS and CDR2 is YFSETQ in the germline V gene. The CDR3 region is CASSSTTLQPQHF. CDR3 DNA: TGCGCCAGCAGCTCAACGACACTTCAGCCCCAGCATTTT.

This chain links TRBV9 with TRBJ2-7, with TRBD2 identical over 13 bases. Germline loops: CDR1 SGDLS, CDR2 YYNGEE. The CDR3 contains 16 residues. J gave up 1 base and V 8 bases, and 9 bases lay outside the gene matches. The CDR3 DNA sequence: TGTGCCAGTGGAGGACTAGCGGGAGATAATTCCTACGAGCAGTACTTC. Amino acids: CASGGLAGDNSYEQYF.